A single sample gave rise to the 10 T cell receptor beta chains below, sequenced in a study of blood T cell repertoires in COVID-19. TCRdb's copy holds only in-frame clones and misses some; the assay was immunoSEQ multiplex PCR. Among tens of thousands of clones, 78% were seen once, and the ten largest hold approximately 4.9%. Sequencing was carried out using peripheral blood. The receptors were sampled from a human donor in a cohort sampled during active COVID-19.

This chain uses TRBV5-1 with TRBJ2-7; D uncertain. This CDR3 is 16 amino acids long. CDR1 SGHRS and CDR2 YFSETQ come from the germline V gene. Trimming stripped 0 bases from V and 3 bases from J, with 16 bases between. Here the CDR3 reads CASSLGAAGVVYEQYF. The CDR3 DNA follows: TGCGCCAGCAGCTTGGGTGCGGCTGGTGTAGTCTACGAGCAGTACTTC.

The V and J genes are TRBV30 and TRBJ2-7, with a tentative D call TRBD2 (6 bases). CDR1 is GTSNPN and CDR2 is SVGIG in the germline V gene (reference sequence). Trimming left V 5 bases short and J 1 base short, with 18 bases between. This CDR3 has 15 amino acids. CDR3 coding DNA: TGTGCCTGGTTGGGGGGAGCGGAACCTTCCTACGAGCAGTACTTC. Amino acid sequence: CAWLGGAEPSYEQYF.

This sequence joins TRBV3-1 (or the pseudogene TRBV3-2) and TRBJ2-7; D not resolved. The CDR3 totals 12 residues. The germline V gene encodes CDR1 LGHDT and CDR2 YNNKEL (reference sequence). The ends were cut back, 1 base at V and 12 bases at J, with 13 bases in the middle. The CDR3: CASSQVGRAGYF. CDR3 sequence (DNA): TGTGCCAGCAGCCAAGTCGGTCGAGCCGGGTACTTC.

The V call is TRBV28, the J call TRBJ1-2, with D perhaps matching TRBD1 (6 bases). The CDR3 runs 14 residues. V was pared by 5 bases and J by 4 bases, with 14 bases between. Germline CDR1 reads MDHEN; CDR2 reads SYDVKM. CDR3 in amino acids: CASSLPDRIYGYTF. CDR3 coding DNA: TGTGCCAGCAGTCTACCAGACAGGATCTATGGCTACACCTTC.

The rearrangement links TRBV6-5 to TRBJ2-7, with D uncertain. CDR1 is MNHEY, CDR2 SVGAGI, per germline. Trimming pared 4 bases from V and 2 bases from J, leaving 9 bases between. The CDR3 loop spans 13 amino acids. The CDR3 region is CASSFEAAYEQYF. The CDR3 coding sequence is TGTGCCAGCAGTTTTGAGGCCGCCTACGAGCAGTACTTC.

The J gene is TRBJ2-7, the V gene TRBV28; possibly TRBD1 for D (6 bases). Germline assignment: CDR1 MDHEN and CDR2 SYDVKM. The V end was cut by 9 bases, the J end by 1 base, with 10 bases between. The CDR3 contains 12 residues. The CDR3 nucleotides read TGTGCCAGTGGGACATTTTCCTACGAGCAGTACTTC. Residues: CASGTFSYEQYF.

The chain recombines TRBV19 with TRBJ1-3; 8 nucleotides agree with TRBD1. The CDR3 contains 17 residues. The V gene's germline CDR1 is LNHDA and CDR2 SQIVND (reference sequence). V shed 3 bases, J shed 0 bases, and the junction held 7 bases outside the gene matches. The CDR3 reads CASSIGQGHISGNTIYF. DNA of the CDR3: TGTGCCAGTAGTATTGGACAGGGACACATCTCTGGAAACACCATATATTTT.

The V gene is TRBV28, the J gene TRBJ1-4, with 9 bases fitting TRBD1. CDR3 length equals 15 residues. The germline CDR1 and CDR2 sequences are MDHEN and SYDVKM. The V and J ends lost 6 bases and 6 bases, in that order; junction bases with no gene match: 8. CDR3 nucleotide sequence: TGTGCCAGCAGGTTCACAGGGGGCTACGATGAAAAACTGTTTTTT. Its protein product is CASRFTGGYDEKLFF.

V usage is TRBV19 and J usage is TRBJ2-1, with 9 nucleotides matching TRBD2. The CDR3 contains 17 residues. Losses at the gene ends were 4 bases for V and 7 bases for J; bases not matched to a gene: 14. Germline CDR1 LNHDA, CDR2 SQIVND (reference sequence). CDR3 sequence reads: CASSTVRAGGKVNEQFF. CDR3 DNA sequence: TGTGCCAGTAGTACCGTACGAGCGGGAGGAAAGGTAAATGAGCAGTTCTTC.

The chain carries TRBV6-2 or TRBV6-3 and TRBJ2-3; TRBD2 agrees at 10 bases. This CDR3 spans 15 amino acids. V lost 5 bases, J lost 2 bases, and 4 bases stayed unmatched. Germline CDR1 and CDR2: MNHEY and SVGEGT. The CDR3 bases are TGTGCCAGCAGTCTTCTAGCGGGAGACACAGATACGCAGTATTTT. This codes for CASSLLAGDTDTQYF.